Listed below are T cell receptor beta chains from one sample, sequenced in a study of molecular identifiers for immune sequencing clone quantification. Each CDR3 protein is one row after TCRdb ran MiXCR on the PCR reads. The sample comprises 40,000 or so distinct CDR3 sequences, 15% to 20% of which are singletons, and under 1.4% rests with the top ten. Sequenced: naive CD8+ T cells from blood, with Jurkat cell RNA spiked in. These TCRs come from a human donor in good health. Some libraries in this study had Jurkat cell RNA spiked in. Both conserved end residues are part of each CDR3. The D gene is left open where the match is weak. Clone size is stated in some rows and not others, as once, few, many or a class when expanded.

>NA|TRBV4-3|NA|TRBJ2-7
CASSPHSGFPTYEQYF
TGCGCCAGCAGCCCCCACTCTGGGTTTCCGACCTACGAGCAGTACTTC
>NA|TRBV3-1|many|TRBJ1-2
CASSQGDLAPRVYGYTF
TGTGCCAGCAGCCAAGGGGACCTAGCTCCCCGAGTCTATGGCTACACCTTC
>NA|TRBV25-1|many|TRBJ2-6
CASSEAGANVLTF
TGTGCCAGCAGTGAAGCTGGGGCCAACGTCCTGACTTTC
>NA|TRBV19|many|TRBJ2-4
CASSPEGLAKNIQYF
TGTGCCAGTAGTCCCGAGGGTCTAGCCAAAAACATTCAGTACTTC
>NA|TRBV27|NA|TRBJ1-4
CASSLWADQNEKLFF
TGTGCCAGCAGTTTGTGGGCTGACCAAAATGAAAAACTGTTTTTT
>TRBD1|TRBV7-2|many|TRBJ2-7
CASGQGHSYEQYF
TGTGCCAGCGGACAGGGGCACTCCTACGAGCAGTACTTC
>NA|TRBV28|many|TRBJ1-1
CASSYRIGGEEGGAFF
TGTGCCAGCAGTTACAGGATCGGAGGGGAAGAAGGTGGAGCTTTCTTT
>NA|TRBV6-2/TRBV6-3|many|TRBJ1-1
CASSWTLNTEAFF
TGTGCCAGCAGCTGGACACTGAACACTGAAGCTTTCTTT
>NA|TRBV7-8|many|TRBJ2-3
CASSFTGSTDTQYF
TGTGCCAGCAGCTTCACGGGGAGCACAGATACGCAGTATTTT
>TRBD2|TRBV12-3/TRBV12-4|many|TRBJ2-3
CASSFSLPSGSADTQYF
TGTGCCAGCAGTTTCTCACTTCCTAGCGGGAGCGCAGATACGCAGTATTTT
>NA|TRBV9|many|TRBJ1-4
CASSVGMPGEKLFF
TGTGCCAGCAGCGTAGGGATGCCAGGTGAAAAACTGTTTTTT
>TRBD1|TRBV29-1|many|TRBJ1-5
CSIVGAGQGYQPQHF
TGCAGCATTGTAGGGGCGGGACAGGGGTATCAGCCCCAGCATTTT
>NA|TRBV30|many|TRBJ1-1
CAWSIGTEAFF
TGTGCCTGGAGTATTGGCACTGAAGCTTTCTTT
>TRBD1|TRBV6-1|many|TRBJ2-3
CASSIRDRREDTQYF
TGTGCCAGCAGTATCCGGGACAGGAGGGAGGATACGCAGTATTTT
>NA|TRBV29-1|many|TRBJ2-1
CSVPGGIYNEQFF
TGCAGCGTCCCAGGCGGGATTTACAATGAGCAGTTCTTC
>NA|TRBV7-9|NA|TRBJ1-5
CASSPSIGGNQPQHF
TGTGCCAGCAGCCCAAGTATCGGGGGCAATCAGCCCCAGCATTTT
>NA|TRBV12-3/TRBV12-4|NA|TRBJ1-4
CASSLGGSANEKLFF
TGTGCCAGCAGTTTAGGTGGTAGTGCTAATGAAAAACTGTTTTTT
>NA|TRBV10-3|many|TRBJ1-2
CAISESLSYTF
TGTGCCATCAGTGAGTCGCTAAGCTACACCTTC